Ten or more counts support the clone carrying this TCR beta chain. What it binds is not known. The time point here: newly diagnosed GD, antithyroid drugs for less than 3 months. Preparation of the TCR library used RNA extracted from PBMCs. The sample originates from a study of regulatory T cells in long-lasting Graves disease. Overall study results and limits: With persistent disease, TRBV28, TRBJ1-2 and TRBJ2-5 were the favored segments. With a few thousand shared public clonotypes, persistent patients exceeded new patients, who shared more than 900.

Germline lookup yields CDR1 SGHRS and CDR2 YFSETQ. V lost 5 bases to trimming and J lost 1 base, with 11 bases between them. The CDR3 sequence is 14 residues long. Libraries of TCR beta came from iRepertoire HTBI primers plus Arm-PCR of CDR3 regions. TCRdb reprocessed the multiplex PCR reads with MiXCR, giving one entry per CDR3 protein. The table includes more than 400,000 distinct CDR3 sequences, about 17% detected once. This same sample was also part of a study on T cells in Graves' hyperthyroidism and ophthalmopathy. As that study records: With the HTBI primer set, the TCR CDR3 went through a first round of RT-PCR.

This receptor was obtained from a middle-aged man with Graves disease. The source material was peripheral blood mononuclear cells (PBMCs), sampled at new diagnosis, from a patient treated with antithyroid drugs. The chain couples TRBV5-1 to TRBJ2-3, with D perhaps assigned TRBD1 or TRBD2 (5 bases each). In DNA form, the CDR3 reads TGCGCCAGCAGTAGGCAGGGAGGCACAGATACGCAGTATTTT. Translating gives CASSRQGGTDTQYF.